This is a list of T cell receptor beta chains from one sample in a study of PD-1 blockade in classical Hodgkin lymphoma. Profiling relied on immunoSEQ multiplex PCR, and the TCRdb table lists in-frame clones only, not all of them. This table has around 26,000 clones, about 76% appearing once. Sample: peripheral blood mononuclear cells (PBMCs), taken before the second cycle of nivolumab. These receptor sequences come from a human donor with classical Hodgkin lymphoma. The CDR3 runs from the conserved cysteine through the conserved F or W. D genes are given only for firm matches. A row's size may be missing; if present it is once, few, many or a size class.

J,size,V,D,CDR3,DNA
TRBJ2-1,NA,TRBV29-1,TRBD2,CSVGTSGSVQFF,TGCAGCGTTGGGACTAGCGGGAGTGTACAGTTCTTC
TRBJ1-1,NA,TRBV16,NA,CASSFHGGNTEAFF,TGTGCCAGCAGCTTTCACGGGGGTAACACTGAAGCTTTCTTT
TRBJ1-1,NA,TRBV19,NA,CASSILARGREAFF,NA
TRBJ2-6,NA,TRBV25-1,NA,CASSGRDMAGANVLTF,TGTGCCAGCAGTGGCCGGGACATGGCTGGGGCCAACGTCCTGACTTTC
TRBJ2-5,NA,TRBV7-2,TRBD2,CASSLGEGAGAQYF,TGTGCCAGCAGCTTAGGAGAAGGTGCGGGGGCCCAGTACTTC
TRBJ2-1,few,TRBV7-9,NA,CASSLGAGTTTSYNEQFF,TGTGCCAGCAGCTTAGGTGCAGGGACCACCACCTCCTACAATGAGCAGTTCTTC
TRBJ2-1,NA,TRBV5-1,NA,CASSARPGNEQFF,TGCGCCAGCAGCGCGCGGCCGGGGAATGAGCAGTTCTTC
TRBJ2-5,NA,TRBV5-6,NA,CASSIAQGPLSTQYF,TGTGCCAGCAGCATAGCACAGGGCCCCTTGTCGACCCAGTACTTC
TRBJ2-7,NA,TRBV2,NA,CASLRDFPLYEQYF,TGTGCCAGTCTCCGGGACTTCCCCCTTTACGAGCAGTACTTC
TRBJ2-3,NA,TRBV10-3,NA,CAISAAGQVSTDTQYF,TGTGCCATCAGTGCAGCGGGACAGGTTAGCACAGATACGCAGTATTTT
TRBJ2-1,NA,TRBV27,TRBD2,CASRTSAGGSYNEQFF,TGTGCCAGCAGAACTAGCGCCGGTGGCTCCTACAATGAGCAGTTCTTC
TRBJ2-7,NA,TRBV11-2,NA,CASSLDPGHEQYF,TGTGCCAGCAGCTTAGATCCAGGCCACGAGCAGTACTTC
TRBJ2-3,NA,TRBV19,TRBD2,CASSIAYSGGTDTQYF,TGTGCCAGTAGTATAGCTTATAGCGGGGGGACAGATACGCAGTATTTT
TRBJ2-3,NA,TRBV18,TRBD2,CASSLGGGADTQYF,TGTGCCAGCTCACTGGGCGGGGGGGCCGATACGCAGTATTTT
TRBJ2-7,NA,TRBV5-5,NA,CASSSSGHTYEQYF,TGTGCCAGCAGCTCGAGCGGGCACACCTACGAGCAGTACTTC
TRBJ2-2,large,TRBV4-2,NA,CASSQGPGELFF,TGTGCCAGCAGCCAAGGTCCCGGGGAGCTGTTTTTT
TRBJ1-5,NA,TRBV7-8,TRBD1,CASSRQGKDNQPQHF,TGTGCCAGCAGCCGACAGGGTAAGGACAATCAGCCCCAGCATTTT
TRBJ1-1,NA,TRBV6-6,NA,CASSSPRERGSTEAFF,TGTGCCAGCAGCAGCCCTCGGGAGAGGGGATCCACTGAAGCTTTCTTT
TRBJ1-2,NA,TRBV30,NA,CAWRNPGSNYGYTF,TGTGCCTGGAGGAACCCCGGATCCAACTATGGCTACACCTTC
TRBJ1-4,NA,TRBV7-9,TRBD1,CASSLTGVNEKLFF,TGTGCCAGCAGCCTGACAGGGGTTAATGAAAAACTGTTTTTT